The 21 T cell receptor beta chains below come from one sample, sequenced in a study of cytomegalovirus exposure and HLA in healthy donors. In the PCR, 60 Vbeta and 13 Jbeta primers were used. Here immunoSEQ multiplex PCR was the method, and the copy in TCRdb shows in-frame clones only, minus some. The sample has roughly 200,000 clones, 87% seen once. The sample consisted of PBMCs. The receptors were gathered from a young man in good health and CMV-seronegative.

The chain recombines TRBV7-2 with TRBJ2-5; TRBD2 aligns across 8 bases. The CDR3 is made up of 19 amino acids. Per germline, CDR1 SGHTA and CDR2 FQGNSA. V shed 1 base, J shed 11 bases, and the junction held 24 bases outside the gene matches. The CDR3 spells CASSLVLLREARREKEQYF. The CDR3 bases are TGTGCCAGCAGCTTAGTTCTCCTGCGGGAGGCCCGCCGGGAAAAAGAGCAGTACTTC. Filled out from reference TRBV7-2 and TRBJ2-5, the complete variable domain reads GAGVSQSPSNKVTEKGKDVELRCDPISGHTALYWYRQSLGQGLEFLIYFQGNSAPDKSGLPSDRFSAERTGGSVSTLTIQRTQQEDSAVYLCASSLVLLREARREKEQYFGPGTRLLVL.

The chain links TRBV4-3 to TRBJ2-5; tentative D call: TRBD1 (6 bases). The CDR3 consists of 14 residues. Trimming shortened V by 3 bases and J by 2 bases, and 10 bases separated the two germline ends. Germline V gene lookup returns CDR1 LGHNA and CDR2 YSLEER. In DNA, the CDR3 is TGCGCCAGCAGCCACCCGACAGGTCAAGAGACCCAGTACTTC. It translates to CASSHPTGQETQYF.

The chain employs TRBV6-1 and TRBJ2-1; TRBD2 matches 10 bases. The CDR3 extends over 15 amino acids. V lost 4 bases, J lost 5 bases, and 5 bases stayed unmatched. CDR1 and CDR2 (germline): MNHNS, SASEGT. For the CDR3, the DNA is TGTGCCAGCAGTGGACTAGCGGGCCGAAACAATGAGCAGTTCTTC. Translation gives CASSGLAGRNNEQFF.

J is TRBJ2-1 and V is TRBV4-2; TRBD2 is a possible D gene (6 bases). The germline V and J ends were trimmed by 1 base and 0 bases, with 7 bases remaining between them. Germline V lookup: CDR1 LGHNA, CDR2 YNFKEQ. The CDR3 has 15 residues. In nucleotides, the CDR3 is TGTGCCAGCAGCCAAGGGCGGGACTCCTACAATGAGCAGTTCTTC. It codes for CASSQGRDSYNEQFF.

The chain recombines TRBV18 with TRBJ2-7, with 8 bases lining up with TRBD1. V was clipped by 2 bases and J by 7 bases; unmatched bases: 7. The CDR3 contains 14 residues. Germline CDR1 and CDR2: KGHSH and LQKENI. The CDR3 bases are TGTGCCAGCTCACCAGGACAGGGTGTTGGGGAGCAGTACTTC. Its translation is CASSPGQGVGEQYF.

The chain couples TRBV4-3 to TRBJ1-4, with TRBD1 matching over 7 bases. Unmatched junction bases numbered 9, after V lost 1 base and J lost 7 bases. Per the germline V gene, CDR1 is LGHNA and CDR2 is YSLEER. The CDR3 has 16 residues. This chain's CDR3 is CASSQVKGGGFEKLFF. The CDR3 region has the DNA TGCGCCAGCAGCCAAGTCAAAGGGGGCGGCTTTGAAAAACTGTTTTTT.

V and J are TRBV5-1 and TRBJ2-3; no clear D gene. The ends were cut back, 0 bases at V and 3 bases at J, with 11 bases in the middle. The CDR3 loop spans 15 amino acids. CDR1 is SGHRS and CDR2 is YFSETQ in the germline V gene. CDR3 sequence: CASSLAPGRTDTQYF. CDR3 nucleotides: TGCGCCAGCAGCTTGGCGCCAGGAAGAACAGATACGCAGTATTTT. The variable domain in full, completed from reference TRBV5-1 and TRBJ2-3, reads KAGVTQTPRYLIKTRGQQVTLSCSPISGHRSVSWYQQTPGQGLQFLFEYFSETQRNKGNFPGRFSGRQFSNSRSEMNVSTLELGDSALYLCASSLAPGRTDTQYFGPGTRLTVL.

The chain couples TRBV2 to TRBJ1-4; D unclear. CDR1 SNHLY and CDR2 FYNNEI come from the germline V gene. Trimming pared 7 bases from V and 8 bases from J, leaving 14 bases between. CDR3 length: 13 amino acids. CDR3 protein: CASKVEGGEKLFF. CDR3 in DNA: TGTGCCAGCAAGGTTGAGGGAGGCGAAAAACTGTTTTTT.

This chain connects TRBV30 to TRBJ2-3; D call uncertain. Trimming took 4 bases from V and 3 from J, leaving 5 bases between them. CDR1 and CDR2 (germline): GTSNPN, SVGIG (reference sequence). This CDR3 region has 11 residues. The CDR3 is CAWTETDTQYF. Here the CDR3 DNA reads TGTGCCTGGACTGAGACAGATACGCAGTATTTT.

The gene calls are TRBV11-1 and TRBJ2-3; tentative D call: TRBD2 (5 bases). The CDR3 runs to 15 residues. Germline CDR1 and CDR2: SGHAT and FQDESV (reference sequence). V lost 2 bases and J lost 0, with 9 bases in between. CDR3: CASSLKRTSTDTQYF. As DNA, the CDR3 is TGTGCCAGCAGCTTAAAGAGGACTAGCACAGATACGCAGTATTTT.

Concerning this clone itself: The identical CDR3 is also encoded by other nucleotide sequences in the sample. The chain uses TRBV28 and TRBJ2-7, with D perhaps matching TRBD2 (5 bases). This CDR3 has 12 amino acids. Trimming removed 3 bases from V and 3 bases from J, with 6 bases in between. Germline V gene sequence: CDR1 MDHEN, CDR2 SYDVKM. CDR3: CASSLGSYEQYF. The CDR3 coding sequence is TGTGCCAGCAGTTTGGGGAGCTACGAGCAGTACTTC.

The CDR3 DNA follows: TGTGCCAGCAGTTGGGGACAGACGAACACTGAAGCTTTCTTT. Translating gives CASSWGQTNTEAFF. The chain uses TRBV27 and TRBJ1-1, with 7 bases fitting TRBD1. This CDR3 has 14 residues. The germline V gene has CDR1 MNHEY and CDR2 SMNVEV (reference sequence). The junction had 3 bases not matched to a gene; V was cut back by 4 bases and J by 1 base.

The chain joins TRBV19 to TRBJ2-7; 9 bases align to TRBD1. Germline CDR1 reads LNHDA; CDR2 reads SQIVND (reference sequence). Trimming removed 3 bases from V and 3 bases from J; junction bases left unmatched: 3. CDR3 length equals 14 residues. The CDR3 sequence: CASSIGTGNYEQYF. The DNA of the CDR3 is TGTGCCAGTAGTATCGGGACAGGGAACTACGAGCAGTACTTC. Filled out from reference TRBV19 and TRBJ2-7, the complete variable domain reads DGGITQSPKYLFRKEGQNVTLSCEQNLNHDAMYWYRQDPGQGLRLIYYSQIVNDFQKGDIAEGYSVSREKKESFPLTVTSAQKNPTAFYLCASSIGTGNYEQYFGPGTRLTVT.

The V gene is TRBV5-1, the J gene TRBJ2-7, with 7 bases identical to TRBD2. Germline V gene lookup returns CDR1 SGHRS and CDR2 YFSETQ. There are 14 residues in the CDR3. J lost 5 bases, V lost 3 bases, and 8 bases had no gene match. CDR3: CASSSDSSGDEQYF. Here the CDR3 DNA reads TGCGCCAGCAGCTCGGACTCTAGCGGCGACGAGCAGTACTTC. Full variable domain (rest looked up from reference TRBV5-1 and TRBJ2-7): KAGVTQTPRYLIKTRGQQVTLSCSPISGHRSVSWYQQTPGQGLQFLFEYFSETQRNKGNFPGRFSGRQFSNSRSEMNVSTLELGDSALYLCASSSDSSGDEQYFGPGTRLTVT.

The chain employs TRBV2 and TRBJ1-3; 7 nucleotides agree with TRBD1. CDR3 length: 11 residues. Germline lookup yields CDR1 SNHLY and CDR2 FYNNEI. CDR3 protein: CAVRGKNTIYF. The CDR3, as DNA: TGTGCTGTCAGGGGGAAAAACACCATATATTTT.

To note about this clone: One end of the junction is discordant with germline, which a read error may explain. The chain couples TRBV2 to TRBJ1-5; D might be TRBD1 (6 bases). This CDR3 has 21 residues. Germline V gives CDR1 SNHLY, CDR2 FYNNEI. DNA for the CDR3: TGTGCCAGCACTGAAGGTGGCGGACAGTGGGAATCGTGGGCGCAAAATCAGCCCCAGCATTTT. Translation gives CASTEGGGQWESWAQNQPQHF.

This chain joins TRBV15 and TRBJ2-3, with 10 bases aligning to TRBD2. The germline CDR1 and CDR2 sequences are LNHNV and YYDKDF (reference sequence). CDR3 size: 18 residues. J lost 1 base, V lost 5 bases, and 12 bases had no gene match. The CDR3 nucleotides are TGTGCCACCAGCGGACGTCGTCTAGCGGGAGCTCGCACAGATACGCAGTATTTT. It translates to CATSGRRLAGARTDTQYF.

The chain's CDR3 is CASSLGSSGANVLTF. CDR3 in DNA: TGCGCCAGCAGCTTGGGGAGTTCTGGGGCCAACGTCCTGACTTTC. This chain joins TRBV5-1 and TRBJ2-6; D not certain. The V end was cut by 0 bases, the J end by 1 base, with 5 bases between. Per the germline V gene, CDR1 is SGHRS and CDR2 is YFSETQ. The CDR3 consists of 15 residues.

CDR3 DNA: TGTGCCAGCAGACGGGAGAGAGGATCGCCCCAGCATTTT. Protein: CASRRERGSPQHF. The chain is built from TRBV2 and TRBJ1-5; D ambiguous. Germline V lookup: CDR1 SNHLY, CDR2 FYNNEI. The CDR3 has 13 amino acids. Trimming took off 6 bases at V and 9 bases at J, with 15 bases between the two ends.

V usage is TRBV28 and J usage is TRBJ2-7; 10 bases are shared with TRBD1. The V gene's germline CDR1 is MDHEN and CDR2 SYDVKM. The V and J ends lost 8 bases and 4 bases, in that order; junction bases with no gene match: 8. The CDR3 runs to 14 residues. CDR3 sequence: CASREPGQGYEQYF. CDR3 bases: TGTGCCAGCCGTGAACCGGGACAGGGGTACGAGCAGTACTTC.

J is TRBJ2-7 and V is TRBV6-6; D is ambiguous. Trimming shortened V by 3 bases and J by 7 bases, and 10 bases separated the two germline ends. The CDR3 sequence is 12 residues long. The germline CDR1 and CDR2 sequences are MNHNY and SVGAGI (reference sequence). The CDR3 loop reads CASSYPEKEQYF. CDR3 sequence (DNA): TGTGCCAGCAGTTATCCCGAGAAGGAGCAGTACTTC.